One sample yielded the 14 T cell receptor beta chains listed below, sequenced in a study of blood T cell repertoires in COVID-19. Generated by immunoSEQ multiplex PCR, the TCRdb table keeps only in-frame clones and is missing some. The sample has more than 200,000 clones; 87% are singletons. The sample was PBMCs or T cells enriched from blood (not recorded which). These receptors all stem from a woman aged 25 to 39 with acute COVID-19.

The chain is built from TRBV19 and TRBJ2-7, with TRBD2 matching over 9 bases. Germline V gene lookup returns CDR1 LNHDA and CDR2 SQIVND (reference sequence). This CDR3 comprises 15 residues. After removal of 5 bases from V and 3 bases from J, the junction contained 8 bases not matched to a gene. Here the CDR3 DNA reads TGTGCCAGTAGTCCCGGGACTAGCTCTTTCTACGAGCAGTACTTC. It yields the protein CASSPGTSSFYEQYF.

The chain couples TRBV5-5 to TRBJ1-1; D is possibly TRBD1 (6 bases). Germline V lookup: CDR1 SGHKS, CDR2 YYEKEE (reference sequence). The germline V and J ends were trimmed by 3 bases and 4 bases, with 10 bases remaining between them. This CDR3 is 13 amino acids long. The CDR3 coding sequence is TGTGCCAGCAGCTCGACAGGTTTCACTGAAGCTTTCTTT. Translating it yields CASSSTGFTEAFF.

This chain connects TRBV6-2 or TRBV6-3 to TRBJ1-5, with D perhaps matching TRBD1 (5 bases). The CDR3 covers 14 residues. CDR1 and CDR2 (germline): MNHEY, SVGEGT. Trimming took 1 base from V and 5 from J, leaving 9 bases between them. The CDR3: CASSYYGADQPQHF. DNA of the CDR3: TGTGCCAGCAGTTACTATGGGGCAGATCAGCCCCAGCATTTT.

V is TRBV11-2 and J is TRBJ2-5; possible D gene TRBD1, 5 bases. Trimming left V 2 bases short and J 3 bases short, with 16 bases between. In germline, CDR1 is SGHAT, CDR2 FQNNGV. The CDR3 is 16 amino acids. This chain's CDR3 is CASSLLWGDLKETQYF. DNA for the CDR3: TGTGCCAGCAGCTTACTTTGGGGCGACCTTAAAGAGACCCAGTACTTC.

In regard to this clone: At one of its ends the junction is not consistent with the germline gene, which may arise from a read error. The chain is built from TRBV6-2 or TRBV6-3 and TRBJ2-7; a possible D gene is TRBD2 (6 bases). The CDR3 spans 12 residues. Germline V CDR1 and CDR2: MNHEY, SVGEGT. Here the CDR3 reads CASSYTEGRLDF. The CDR3 DNA reads TGTGCCAGCAGTTACACGGAGGGGAGGTTGGACTTC.

The rearrangement links TRBV28 to TRBJ1-3, with D unclear. This CDR3 spans 14 amino acids. In germline, CDR1 is MDHEN, CDR2 SYDVKM. Trimming removed 3 bases at V and 3 bases at J, with 9 bases between. The CDR3: CASSFAPGGNTIYF. CDR3 in DNA: TGTGCCAGCAGTTTTGCTCCGGGTGGAAACACCATATATTTT.

DNA of the CDR3: TGTGCCAGCAGTTCCCCAGCGGGAGGCGGAGGCACAGATACGCAGTATTTT. It yields the protein CASSSPAGGGGTDTQYF. The chain couples TRBV6-2 or TRBV6-3 to TRBJ2-3; 9 bases are shared with TRBD2. Germline trimming cut 4 bases from V and 1 base from J; bases unmatched to any gene: 9. The CDR3 spans 17 residues. Germline V gene data show CDR1 as MNHEY and CDR2 as SVGEGT.

A single count supports this clone. The chain carries TRBV6-5 and TRBJ2-7; 8 nucleotides line up with TRBD2. Germline V lookup: CDR1 MNHEY, CDR2 SVGAGI. V shed 7 bases and J 2 bases; nucleotides not matched to a gene: 10. This CDR3 has 15 residues. As DNA, the CDR3 is TGTGCCAGCACCTCCGGCGGGGGGACCACCTACGAGCAGTACTTC. Protein sequence: CASTSGGGTTYEQYF.

The chain has TRBV11-1 and TRBJ2-1; 7 bases are a match to TRBD1. The CDR3 totals 14 residues. V gave up 5 bases and J gave up 5 bases; unmatched junction bases: 6. Germline CDR1 and CDR2: SGHAT and FQDESV (reference sequence). CDR3 protein: CASSPGQAHNEQFF. The CDR3 DNA follows: TGTGCCAGCAGCCCCGGACAGGCCCACAATGAGCAGTTCTTC.

The chain combines TRBV7-6 with TRBJ2-3; TRBD2 matches 14 bases. Germline V gives CDR1 SGHVS, CDR2 FNYEAQ. V gave up 5 bases and J gave up 0 bases; unmatched junction bases: 4. The CDR3 consists of 17 residues. The CDR3 loop is CASSTGTSGRSTDTQYF. The DNA for the CDR3 is TGTGCCAGCAGCACCGGGACTAGCGGGAGAAGCACAGATACGCAGTATTTT.

This clone has a handful of counts. The chain has TRBV29-1 and TRBJ1-2; 8 bases are a match to TRBD1. This CDR3 is 11 amino acids long. J gave up 7 bases and V 4 bases, and 2 bases lay outside the gene matches. From germline, CDR1 is SQVTM and CDR2 ANQGSEA. The CDR3 reads CSVATGAGYTF. The CDR3 DNA reads TGCAGCGTTGCGACAGGGGCTGGCTACACCTTC.

The chain has TRBV11-2 and TRBJ2-7, with D possibly being TRBD2 (5 bases). The germline CDR1 and CDR2 sequences are SGHAT and FQNNGV. V dropped 6 bases and J dropped 1 base, with 13 bases sitting between them. CDR3 length: 14 amino acids. CDR3: CASRDWTLSYEQYF. The DNA for the CDR3 is TGTGCCAGCAGGGATTGGACTCTTTCCTACGAGCAGTACTTC.

The V and J genes are TRBV15 and TRBJ2-2; D unclear. Between the trimmed V and J ends, which lost 5 bases and 5 bases, there was a span of 9 bases. The CDR3 consists of 13 residues. CDR1 LNHNV and CDR2 YYDKDF come from the germline V gene (reference sequence). CDR3 sequence reads: CATSHTATGELFF. The CDR3, as DNA: TGTGCCACCAGCCACACAGCAACCGGGGAGCTGTTTTTT.

This rearrangement joins TRBV7-2 to TRBJ1-4; D is unclear. V was shortened by 6 bases and J by 2 bases, with 10 bases between the two germline ends. Germline V lookup: CDR1 SGHTA, CDR2 FQGNSA. The CDR3 length is 14 residues. CDR3 DNA sequence: TGTGCCAGCAGAGAGCGTTCCACTAATGAAAAACTGTTTTTT. It specifies CASRERSTNEKLFF.